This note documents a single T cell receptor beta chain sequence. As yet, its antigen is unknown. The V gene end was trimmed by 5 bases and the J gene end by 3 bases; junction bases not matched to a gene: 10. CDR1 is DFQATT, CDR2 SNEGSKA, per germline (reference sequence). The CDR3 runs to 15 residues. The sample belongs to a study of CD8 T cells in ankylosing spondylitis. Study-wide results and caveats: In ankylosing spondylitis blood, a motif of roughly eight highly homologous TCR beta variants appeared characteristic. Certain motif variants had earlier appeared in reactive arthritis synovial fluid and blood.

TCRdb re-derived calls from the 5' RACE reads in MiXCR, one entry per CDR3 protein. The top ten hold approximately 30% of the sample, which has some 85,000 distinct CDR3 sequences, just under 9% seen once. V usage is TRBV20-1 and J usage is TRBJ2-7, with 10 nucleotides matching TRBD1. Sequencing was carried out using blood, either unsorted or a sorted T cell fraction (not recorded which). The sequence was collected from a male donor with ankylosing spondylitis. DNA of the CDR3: TGCAGTGCTGGTGCCGGGACAGGGGATATCTACGAGCAGTACGTC. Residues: CSAGAGTGDIYEQYV.